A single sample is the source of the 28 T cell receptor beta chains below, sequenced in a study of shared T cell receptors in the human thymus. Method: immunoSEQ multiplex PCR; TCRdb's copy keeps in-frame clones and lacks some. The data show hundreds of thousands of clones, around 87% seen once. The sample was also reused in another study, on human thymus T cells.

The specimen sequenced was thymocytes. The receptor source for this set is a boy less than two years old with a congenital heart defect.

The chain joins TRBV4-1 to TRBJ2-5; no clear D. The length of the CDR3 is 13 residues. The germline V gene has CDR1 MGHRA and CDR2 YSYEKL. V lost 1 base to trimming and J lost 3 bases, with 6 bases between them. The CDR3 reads CASSQVDKETQYF. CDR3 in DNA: TGCGCCAGCAGCCAAGTAGATAAAGAGACCCAGTACTTC.

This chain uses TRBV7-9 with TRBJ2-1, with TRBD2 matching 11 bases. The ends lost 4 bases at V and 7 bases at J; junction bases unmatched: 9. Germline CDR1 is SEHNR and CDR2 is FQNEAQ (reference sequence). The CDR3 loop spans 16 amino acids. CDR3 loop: CASSSGKLAGDNEQFF. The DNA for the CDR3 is TGTGCCAGCAGCTCCGGTAAACTAGCGGGAGATAATGAGCAGTTCTTC.

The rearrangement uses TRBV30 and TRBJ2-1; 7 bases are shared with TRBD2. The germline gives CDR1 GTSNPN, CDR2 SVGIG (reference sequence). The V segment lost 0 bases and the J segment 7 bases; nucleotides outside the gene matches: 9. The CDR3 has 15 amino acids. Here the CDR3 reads CAWSVLAGVWNEQFF. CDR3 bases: TGTGCCTGGAGTGTACTGGCGGGAGTGTGGAATGAGCAGTTCTTC.

CDR3 bases: TGCACCAGCAGCCCAAAGGGAGAGCCCCAGCATTTT. Amino acid sequence: CTSSPKGEPQHF. The gene calls are TRBV1 and TRBJ1-5. TRBV1 is labeled a pseudogene. The CDR3 totals 12 residues.

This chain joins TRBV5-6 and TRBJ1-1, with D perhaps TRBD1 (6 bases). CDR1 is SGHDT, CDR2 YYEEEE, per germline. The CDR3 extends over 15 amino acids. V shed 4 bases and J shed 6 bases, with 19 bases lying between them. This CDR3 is CASSQASTGMAEAFF. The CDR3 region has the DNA TGTGCCAGCAGCCAAGCGAGTACAGGGATGGCTGAAGCTTTCTTT.

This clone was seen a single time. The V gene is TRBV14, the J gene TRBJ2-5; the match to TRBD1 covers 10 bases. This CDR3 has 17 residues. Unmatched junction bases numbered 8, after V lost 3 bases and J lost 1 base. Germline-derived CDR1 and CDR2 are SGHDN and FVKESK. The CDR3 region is CASSHQEGDRGQETQYF. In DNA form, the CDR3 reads TGTGCCAGCAGCCACCAAGAAGGGGACAGGGGCCAAGAGACCCAGTACTTC. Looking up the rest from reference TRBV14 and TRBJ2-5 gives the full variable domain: EAGVTQFPSHSVIEKGQTVTLRCDPISGHDNLYWYRRVMGKEIKFLLHFVKESKQDESGMPNNRFLAERTGGTYSTLKVQPAELEDSGVYFCASSHQEGDRGQETQYFGPGTRLLVL.

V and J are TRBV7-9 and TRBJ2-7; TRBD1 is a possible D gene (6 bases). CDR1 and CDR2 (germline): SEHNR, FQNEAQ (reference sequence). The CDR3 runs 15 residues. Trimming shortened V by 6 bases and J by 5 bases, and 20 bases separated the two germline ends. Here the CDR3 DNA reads TGTGCCAGCAGTACACCACAGGGCAGGGGCCACGAGCAGTACTTC. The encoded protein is CASSTPQGRGHEQYF.

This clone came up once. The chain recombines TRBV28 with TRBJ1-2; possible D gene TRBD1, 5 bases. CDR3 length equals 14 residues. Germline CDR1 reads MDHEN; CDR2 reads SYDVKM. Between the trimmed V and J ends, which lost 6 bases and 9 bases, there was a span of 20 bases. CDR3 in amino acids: CASSTRTTGKCYTF. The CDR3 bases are TGTGCCAGCAGCACGCGAACCACAGGAAAATGCTACACCTTC.

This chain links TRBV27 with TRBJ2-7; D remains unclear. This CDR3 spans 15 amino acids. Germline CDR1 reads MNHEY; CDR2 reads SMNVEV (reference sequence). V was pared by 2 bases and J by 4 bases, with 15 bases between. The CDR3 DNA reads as TGTGCCAGCAGTTTACGGGTCGGCCAAGCTTACGAGCAGTACTTC. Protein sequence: CASSLRVGQAYEQYF.

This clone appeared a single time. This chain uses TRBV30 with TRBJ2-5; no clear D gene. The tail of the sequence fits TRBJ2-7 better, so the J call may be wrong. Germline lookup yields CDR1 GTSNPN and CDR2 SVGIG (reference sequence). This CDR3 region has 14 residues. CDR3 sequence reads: CAWSARFERYEQYF. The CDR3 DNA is TGTGCCTGGAGTGCCCGGTTCGAACGCTACGAGCAGTACTTC.

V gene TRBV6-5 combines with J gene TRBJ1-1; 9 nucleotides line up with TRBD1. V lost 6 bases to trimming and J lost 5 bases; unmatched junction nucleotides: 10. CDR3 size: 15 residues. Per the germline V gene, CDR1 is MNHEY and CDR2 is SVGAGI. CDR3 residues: CASRGTGRGGTEAFF. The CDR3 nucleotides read TGTGCCAGCAGAGGGACAGGGAGGGGAGGTACTGAAGCTTTCTTT.

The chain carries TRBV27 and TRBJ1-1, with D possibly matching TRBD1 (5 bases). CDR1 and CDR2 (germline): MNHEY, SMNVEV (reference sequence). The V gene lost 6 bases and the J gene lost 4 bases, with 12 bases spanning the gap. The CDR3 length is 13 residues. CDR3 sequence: CASRQEGITEAFF. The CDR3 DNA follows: TGTGCCAGCAGACAGGAGGGGATCACTGAAGCTTTCTTT.

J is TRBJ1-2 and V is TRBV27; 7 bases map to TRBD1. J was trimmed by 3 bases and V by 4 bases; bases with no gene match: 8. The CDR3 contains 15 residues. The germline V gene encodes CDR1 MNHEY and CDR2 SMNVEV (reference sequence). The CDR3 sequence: CASSSDRANDYGYTF. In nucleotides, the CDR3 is TGTGCCAGCAGTTCCGACAGGGCGAATGACTATGGCTACACCTTC.

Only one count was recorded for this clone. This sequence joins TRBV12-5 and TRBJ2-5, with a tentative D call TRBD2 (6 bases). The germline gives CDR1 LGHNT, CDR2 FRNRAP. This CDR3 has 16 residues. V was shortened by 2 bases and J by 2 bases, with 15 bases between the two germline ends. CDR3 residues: CASGLSPGGEQETQYF. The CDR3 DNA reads TGTGCTAGTGGTTTGTCTCCCGGAGGGGAACAAGAGACCCAGTACTTC. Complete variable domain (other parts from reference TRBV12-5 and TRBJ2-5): DARVTQTPRHKVTEMGQEVTMRCQPILGHNTVFWYRQTMMQGLELLAYFRNRAPLDDSGMPKDRFSAEMPDATLATLKIQPSEPRDSAVYFCASGLSPGGEQETQYFGPGTRLLVL.

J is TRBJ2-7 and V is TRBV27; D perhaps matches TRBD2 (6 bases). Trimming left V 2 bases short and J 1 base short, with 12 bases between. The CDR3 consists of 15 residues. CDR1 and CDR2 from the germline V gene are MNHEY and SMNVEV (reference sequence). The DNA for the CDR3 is TGTGCCAGCAGTTTAACCGGGACTGAGTCCTACGAGCAGTACTTC. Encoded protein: CASSLTGTESYEQYF.

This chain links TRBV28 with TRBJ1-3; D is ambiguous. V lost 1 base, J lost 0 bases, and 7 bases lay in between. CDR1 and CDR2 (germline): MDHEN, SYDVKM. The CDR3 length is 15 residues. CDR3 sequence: CASSLYGNSGNTIYF. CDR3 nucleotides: TGTGCCAGCAGTTTATACGGGAACTCTGGAAACACCATATATTTT. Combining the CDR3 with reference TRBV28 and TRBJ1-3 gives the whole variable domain DVKVTQSSRYLVKRTGEKVFLECVQDMDHENMFWYRQDPGLGLRLIYFSYDVKMKEKGDIPEGYSVSREKKERFSLILESASTNQTSMYLCASSLYGNSGNTIYFGEGSWLTVV.

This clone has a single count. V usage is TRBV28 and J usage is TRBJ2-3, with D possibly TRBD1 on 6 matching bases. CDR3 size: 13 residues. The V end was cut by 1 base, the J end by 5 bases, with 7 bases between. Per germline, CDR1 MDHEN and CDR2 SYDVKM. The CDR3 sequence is CASSLSRGDTQYF. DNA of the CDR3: TGTGCCAGCAGTTTATCCAGGGGAGATACGCAGTATTTT.

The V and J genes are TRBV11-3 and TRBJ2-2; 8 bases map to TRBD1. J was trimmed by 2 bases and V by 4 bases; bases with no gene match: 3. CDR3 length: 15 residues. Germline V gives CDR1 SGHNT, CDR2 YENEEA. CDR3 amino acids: CASSSDRDNTGELFF. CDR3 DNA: TGTGCCAGCAGCTCGGACAGGGACAACACCGGGGAGCTGTTTTTT.

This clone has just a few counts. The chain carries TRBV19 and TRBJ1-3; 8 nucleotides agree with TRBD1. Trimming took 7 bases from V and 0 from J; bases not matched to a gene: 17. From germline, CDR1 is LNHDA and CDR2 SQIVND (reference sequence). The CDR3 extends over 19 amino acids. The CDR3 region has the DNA TGTGCCAGTACCAAATCGTTTTGGACAGGGCCCATCTCTGGAAACACCATATATTTT. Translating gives CASTKSFWTGPISGNTIYF. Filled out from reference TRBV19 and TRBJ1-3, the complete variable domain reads DGGITQSPKYLFRKEGQNVTLSCEQNLNHDAMYWYRQDPGQGLRLIYYSQIVNDFQKGDIAEGYSVSREKKESFPLTVTSAQKNPTAFYLCASTKSFWTGPISGNTIYFGEGSWLTVV.

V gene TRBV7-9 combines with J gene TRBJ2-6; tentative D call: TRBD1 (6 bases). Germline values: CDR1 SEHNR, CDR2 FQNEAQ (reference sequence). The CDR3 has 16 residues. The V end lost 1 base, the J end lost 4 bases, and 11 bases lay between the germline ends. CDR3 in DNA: TGTGCCAGCAGCTTAGTAGACAGGTTGGGGGCCAACGTCCTGACTTTC. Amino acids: CASSLVDRLGANVLTF.

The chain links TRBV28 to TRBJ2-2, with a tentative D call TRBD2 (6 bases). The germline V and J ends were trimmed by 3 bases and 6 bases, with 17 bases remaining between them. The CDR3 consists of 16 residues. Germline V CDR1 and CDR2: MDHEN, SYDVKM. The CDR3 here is CASSFPGTPIPGELFF. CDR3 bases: TGTGCCAGCAGTTTCCCTGGGACTCCTATACCCGGGGAGCTGTTTTTT.

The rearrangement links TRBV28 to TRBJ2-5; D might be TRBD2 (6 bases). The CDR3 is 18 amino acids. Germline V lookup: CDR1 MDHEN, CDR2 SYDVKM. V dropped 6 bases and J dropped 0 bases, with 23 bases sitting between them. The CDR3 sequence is CASSIGWTRGLHQETQYF. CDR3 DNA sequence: TGTGCCAGCAGCATCGGGTGGACGCGGGGTCTCCACCAAGAGACCCAGTACTTC.

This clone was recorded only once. Here the CDR3 DNA reads TGTGCCAGCAGCGCCGGGAGGGGGAATGAAAAACTGTTTTTT. Translated, it gives CASSAGRGNEKLFF. V gene TRBV5-6 combines with J gene TRBJ1-4, with a possible D match to TRBD1 (6 bases). The CDR3 is made up of 14 amino acids. Germline V gene data show CDR1 as SGHDT and CDR2 as YYEEEE. V gave up 4 bases and J gave up 5 bases, with 12 bases separating them.

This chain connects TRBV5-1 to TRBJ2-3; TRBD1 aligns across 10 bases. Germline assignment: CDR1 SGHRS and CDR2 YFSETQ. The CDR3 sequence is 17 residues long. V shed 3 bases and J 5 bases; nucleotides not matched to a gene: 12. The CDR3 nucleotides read TGCGCCAGCAGCTACCCCCGAGACAGGGGGCTGAAAGATACGCAGTATTTT. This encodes CASSYPRDRGLKDTQYF.

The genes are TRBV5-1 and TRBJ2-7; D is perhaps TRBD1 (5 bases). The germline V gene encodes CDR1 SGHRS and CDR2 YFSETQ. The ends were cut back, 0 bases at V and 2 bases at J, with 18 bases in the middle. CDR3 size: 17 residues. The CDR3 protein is CASSLGGILSPAYEQYF. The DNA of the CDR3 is TGCGCCAGCAGCTTGGGGGGCATTCTTTCCCCGGCCTACGAGCAGTACTTC.

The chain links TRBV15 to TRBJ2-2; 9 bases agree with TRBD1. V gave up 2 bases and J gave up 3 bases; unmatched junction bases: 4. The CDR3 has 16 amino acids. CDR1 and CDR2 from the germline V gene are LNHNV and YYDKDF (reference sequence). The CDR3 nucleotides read TGTGCCACCAGCAGATCCCGGACAGGGGACACCGGGGAGCTGTTTTTT. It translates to CATSRSRTGDTGELFF.

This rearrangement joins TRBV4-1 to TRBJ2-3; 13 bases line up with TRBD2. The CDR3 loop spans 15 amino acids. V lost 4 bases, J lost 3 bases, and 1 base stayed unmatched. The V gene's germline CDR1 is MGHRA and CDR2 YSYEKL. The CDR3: CASSLLAGGTDTQYF. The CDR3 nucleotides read TGCGCCAGCAGCCTACTAGCGGGAGGGACAGATACGCAGTATTTT.

CDR3 DNA: TGTGCCAGCAGTTTAGGTAAGCTGAACACTGAAGCTTTCTTT. It codes for CASSLGKLNTEAFF. The chain recombines TRBV28 with TRBJ1-1; D is undetermined. Trimming left V 2 bases short and J 0 bases short, with 7 bases between. This CDR3 has 14 residues. CDR1 MDHEN and CDR2 SYDVKM come from the germline V gene.